This TCR beta chain comes out of a study of PD-1 blockade in classical Hodgkin lymphoma. Relapses following autologous stem cell transplantation were seen in all patients, with brentuximab vedotin exposure varying. The CDR3 is 15 residues long. Germline V gives CDR1 SGHTA, CDR2 FQGNSA. Germline trimming cut 5 bases from V and 5 bases from J; bases unmatched to any gene: 11. Assay used: immunoSEQ multiplex PCR; TCRdb lists only in-frame clones, some missing. The sample lists 100,000 to 130,000 clones, around 89% occurring once. The chain uses TRBV7-2 and TRBJ2-7; TRBD1 matches at 8 bases. The specimen comprised peripheral blood mononuclear cells (PBMCs), sampled before the second cycle of nivolumab. This clonotype originated in a human donor with classical Hodgkin lymphoma. The DNA of the CDR3 is TGTGCCAGCAGCCCGATGGACAGGGTTGGACACGAGCAGTACTTC. Translating it yields CASSPMDRVGHEQYF.